Below, 32 T cell receptor beta chains from the same sample are listed, as sequenced in a study of preoperative IRX-2 immunotherapy in early breast cancer. The sample's treatment: preoperative locoregional IRX-2 cytokine immunotherapy. The repertoire was sequenced with immunoSEQ multiplex PCR; TCRdb's copy has only in-frame clones and lacks some. Found here are some 21,000 clones, just under 85% of them singletons; the top ten hold roughly 1.2%. The material sequenced was lymph node tissue, taken after IRX-2 immunotherapy. Receptors originate from a human donor with breast cancer.

The sample holds one count of this clone. The genes are TRBV18 and TRBJ2-7, with 11 bases lining up with TRBD2. The CDR3 sequence is 20 residues long. Germline V CDR1 and CDR2: KGHSH, LQKENI. Trimming removed 6 bases from V and 0 bases from J; junction bases left unmatched: 19. The CDR3 protein is CASSSNRGTSGPGVSYEQYF. The CDR3, as DNA: TGTGCCAGCTCTTCAAATAGGGGGACTAGCGGACCCGGGGTCTCCTACGAGCAGTACTTC.

This clone was detected only once. The genes are TRBV10-2 and TRBJ2-3; D possibly corresponds to TRBD2 (5 bases). The germline V gene encodes CDR1 WSHSY and CDR2 SAAADI. V was clipped by 5 bases and J by 2 bases, with 11 bases between them. This CDR3 has 14 residues. CDR3 region: CASSLERYTDTQYF. CDR3 sequence (DNA): TGCGCCAGCAGTCTCGAGCGGTACACAGATACGCAGTATTTT.

V and J are TRBV5-1 and TRBJ2-3, with 14 bases aligning to TRBD2. Per the germline V gene, CDR1 is SGHRS and CDR2 is YFSETQ. Trimming removed 3 bases from V and 4 bases from J; junction bases left unmatched: 7. The length of the CDR3 is 17 residues. This chain's CDR3 is CASSSGTSGSESDTQYF. CDR3 nucleotide sequence: TGCGCCAGCAGCTCCGGGACTAGCGGGAGCGAGTCAGATACGCAGTATTTT.

V usage is TRBV19 and J usage is TRBJ1-2; D remains ambiguous. Looked up from germline, CDR1 is LNHDA and CDR2 is SQIVND (reference sequence). The CDR3 sequence is 13 residues long. V gave up 3 bases and J gave up 4 bases, with 9 bases separating them. In DNA, the CDR3 is TGTGCCAGTAGTATGCGGGCGGTCTATGGCTACACCTTC. This translates into CASSMRAVYGYTF. The full variable domain, in which reference TRBV19 and TRBJ1-2 provide the parts outside the CDR3, is DGGITQSPKYLFRKEGQNVTLSCEQNLNHDAMYWYRQDPGQGLRLIYYSQIVNDFQKGDIAEGYSVSREKKESFPLTVTSAQKNPTAFYLCASSMRAVYGYTFGSGTRLTVV.

The J gene is TRBJ1-2, the V gene TRBV29-1; D is undetermined. This CDR3 spans 13 amino acids. Germline CDR1 and CDR2: SQVTM and ANQGSEA. The V end was cut by 5 bases, the J end by 4 bases, with 14 bases between. The CDR3, as DNA: TGCAGCGTTCGGACCACCCCTGGCTATGGCTACACCTTC. It translates to CSVRTTPGYGYTF. Full variable domain (rest looked up from reference TRBV29-1 and TRBJ1-2): SAVISQKPSRDICQRGTSLTIQCQVDSQVTMMFWYRQQPGQSLTLIATANQGSEATYESGFVIDKFPISRPNLTFSTLTVSNMSPEDSSIYLCSVRTTPGYGYTFGSGTRLTVV.

The V and J genes are TRBV14 and TRBJ2-1; possibly TRBD2 for D (5 bases). Trimming removed 1 base at V and 11 bases at J, with 18 bases between. The CDR3 is 15 residues long. Germline V CDR1 and CDR2: SGHDN, FVKESK. CDR3 loop: CASSQGAVGWRQQFF. CDR3 in DNA: TGTGCCAGCAGCCAAGGGGCCGTAGGGTGGAGGCAGCAGTTCTTC.

This chain joins TRBV6-4 and TRBJ2-3, with unresolved D. This CDR3 contains 12 residues. Germline V lookup: CDR1 MRHNA, CDR2 SNTAGT. V lost 3 bases and J 7 bases, leaving 8 bases between the germline ends. The CDR3 protein is CASSEGGYTQYF. In nucleotides, the CDR3 is TGTGCCAGCAGTGAAGGCGGATATACGCAGTATTTT.

Remarks on this clone: At one end, the junction sequence differs from germline, possibly due to a read error. The chain combines TRBV15 with TRBJ2-7, with 10 bases aligning to TRBD1. CDR1 LNHNV and CDR2 YYDKDF come from the germline V gene (reference sequence). The CDR3 length is 14 residues. The CDR3 bases are TGTGCCAGCAGCCAAGGGGACAGGGGCCACGAGCAGTACTTC. Protein sequence: CASSQGDRGHEQYF.

The gene calls are TRBV14 and TRBJ2-2, with 10 bases that match TRBD1. The CDR3 totals 17 residues. The germline V gene encodes CDR1 SGHDN and CDR2 FVKESK. V was clipped by 1 base and J by 2 bases; unmatched bases: 4. CDR3: CASSQVGQGTNTGELFF. The CDR3 DNA sequence: TGTGCCAGCAGCCAAGTGGGACAGGGGACCAACACCGGGGAGCTGTTTTTT.

The rearrangement joins TRBV15 to TRBJ2-6, with TRBD1 matching over 10 bases. Germline V gene data show CDR1 as LNHNV and CDR2 as YYDKDF (reference sequence). CDR3 length equals 17 residues. V shed 3 bases, J shed 0 bases, and the junction held 2 bases outside the gene matches. The chain's CDR3 is CATSSDRGLSGANVLTF. Here the CDR3 DNA reads TGTGCCACCAGCAGCGACAGGGGGCTCTCTGGGGCCAACGTCCTGACTTTC.

V and J are TRBV6-8 and TRBJ2-7; D might be TRBD1 (6 bases). The germline CDR1 and CDR2 sequences are MNHGY and SAAAGT. Trimming stripped 2 bases from V and 7 bases from J, with 15 bases between. The CDR3 loop spans 14 amino acids. For the CDR3, the DNA is TGTGCCAGCAGTTACACTCAGGGGTCGTGGGAGCAGTACTTC. Its protein product is CASSYTQGSWEQYF.

The V gene is TRBV10-3, the J gene TRBJ2-3; D is uncertain. V lost 6 bases and J lost 4, with 8 bases in between. CDR1 and CDR2 from the germline V gene are ENHRY and SYGVKD. The CDR3 spans 12 residues. The CDR3 is CAIRETPDTQYF. CDR3 nucleotide sequence: TGTGCCATCAGGGAAACTCCAGATACGCAGTATTTT.

The V call is TRBV30, the J call TRBJ1-5, with a possible D match to TRBD1 (5 bases). The ends were cut back, 1 base at V and 5 bases at J, with 15 bases in the middle. The CDR3 contains 15 residues. CDR1 is GTSNPN and CDR2 is SVGIG in the germline V gene (reference sequence). In nucleotides, the CDR3 is TGTGCCTGGAGTGGCGGGACGCCGGGGGATCAGCCCCAGCATTTT. As protein: CAWSGGTPGDQPQHF.

This clone was detected only a few times. V is TRBV6-8 and J is TRBJ1-1, with TRBD1 as a possible D gene (6 bases). Trimming stripped 2 bases from V and 5 bases from J, with 12 bases between. The CDR3 covers 14 residues. Germline values: CDR1 MNHGY, CDR2 SAAAGT. The CDR3 nucleotides read TGTGCCAGCAGTTACCAAGGGGGAGGTACTGAAGCTTTCTTT. Translation gives CASSYQGGGTEAFF.

The sample holds a few counts of this clone. V is TRBV29-1 and J is TRBJ1-4, with 7 bases that match TRBD1. Losses at the gene ends were 4 bases for V and 5 bases for J; bases not matched to a gene: 4. Germline V CDR1 and CDR2: SQVTM, ANQGSEA. The CDR3 runs 13 residues. The CDR3 sequence: CSVGDRLNEKLFF. DNA for the CDR3: TGCAGCGTTGGGGACAGACTAAATGAAAAACTGTTTTTT.

The chain carries TRBV11-3 and TRBJ2-3; D is undetermined. CDR1 and CDR2 from the germline V gene are SGHNT and YENEEA. The CDR3 totals 15 residues. Trimming stripped 5 bases from V and 0 bases from J, with 12 bases between. CDR3 region: CASSHRFISTDTQYF. CDR3 sequence (DNA): TGTGCCAGCAGCCACCGATTTATTAGCACAGATACGCAGTATTTT. Supplemented by reference TRBV11-3 and TRBJ2-3, the full variable domain reads EAGVVQSPRYKIIEKKQPVAFWCNPISGHNTLYWYLQNLGQGPELLIRYENEEAVDDSQLPKDRFSAERLKGVDSTLKIQPAELGDSAVYLCASSHRFISTDTQYFGPGTRLTVL.

J is TRBJ1-3 and V is TRBV19, with a possible D match to TRBD1 (6 bases). This CDR3 is built from 15 residues. V was clipped by 6 bases and J by 3 bases, with 15 bases between them. Looked up from germline, CDR1 is LNHDA and CDR2 is SQIVND (reference sequence). The CDR3 DNA reads as TGTGCCAGTAGGCGCGGGGGGGGCGATGGAAACACCATATATTTT. Its protein is CASRRGGGDGNTIYF.

This chain joins TRBV18 and TRBJ2-7; 8 bases agree with TRBD2. Germline CDR1 KGHSH, CDR2 LQKENI. V gave up 5 bases and J gave up 3 bases; unmatched junction bases: 9. CDR3 size: 15 residues. CDR3 in amino acids: CASSGTGLGHYEQYF. In DNA, the CDR3 is TGTGCCAGCTCAGGCACGGGACTAGGGCACTACGAGCAGTACTTC. Supplemented by reference TRBV18 and TRBJ2-7, the full variable domain reads NAGVMQNPRHLVRRRGQEARLRCSPMKGHSHVYWYRQLPEEGLKFMVYLQKENIIDESGMPKERFSAEFPKEGPSILRIQQVVRGDSAAYFCASSGTGLGHYEQYFGPGTRLTVT.

The gene calls are TRBV18 and TRBJ1-5; D is ambiguous. Looked up from germline, CDR1 is KGHSH and CDR2 is LQKENI. The CDR3 covers 14 residues. With 5 bases removed from V and 3 bases from J, the gap between germline ends came to 11 bases. CDR3 region: CASSREFDNQPQHF. The CDR3 DNA reads TGTGCCAGCTCAAGGGAATTTGACAATCAGCCCCAGCATTTT.

The rearrangement links TRBV5-1 to TRBJ1-6; possible D gene TRBD1, 6 bases. With 4 bases removed from V and 7 bases from J, the gap between germline ends came to 15 bases. Germline CDR1 SGHRS, CDR2 YFSETQ. The CDR3 has 15 residues. Written as DNA, the CDR3 is TGCGCCAGCAGCGGACGGGACGGACAGAATTCACCCCTCCACTTT. It is translated as CASSGRDGQNSPLHF.

The gene calls are TRBV19 and TRBJ1-5, with D uncertain. The CDR3 runs 13 residues. Trimming took off 5 bases at V and 5 bases at J, with 10 bases between the two ends. Per germline, CDR1 LNHDA and CDR2 SQIVND (reference sequence). The chain's CDR3 is CASSSSYYQPQHF. CDR3 nucleotide sequence: TGTGCCAGTAGTTCCTCTTACTATCAGCCCCAGCATTTT.

The chain uses TRBV18 and TRBJ2-3; tentative D call: TRBD2 (5 bases). Per the germline V gene, CDR1 is KGHSH and CDR2 is LQKENI. This CDR3 is built from 12 residues. Trimming shortened V by 3 bases and J by 8 bases, and 9 bases separated the two germline ends. CDR3 loop: CASSPVEGTQYF. For the CDR3, the DNA is TGTGCCAGCTCACCGGTTGAGGGTACGCAGTATTTT.

The chain recombines TRBV6-8 with TRBJ1-2, with 8 bases that match TRBD1. The CDR3 is 13 amino acids. In germline, CDR1 is MNHGY, CDR2 SAAAGT. J gave up 3 bases and V 10 bases, and 7 bases lay outside the gene matches. Written as DNA, the CDR3 is TGTGCCATCAGCCAGGACAGGGACTATGGCTACACCTTC. Residues: CAISQDRDYGYTF.

The chain joins TRBV19 to TRBJ2-1, with D tentatively TRBD1 (6 bases). V gave up 3 bases and J gave up 8 bases, with 8 bases separating them. CDR3 length: 12 amino acids. Germline V gives CDR1 LNHDA, CDR2 SQIVND (reference sequence). Here the CDR3 reads CASSIRGHEQFF. CDR3 nucleotides: TGTGCCAGTAGTATCAGGGGCCATGAGCAGTTCTTC.

This clone was seen a single time. V is TRBV18 and J is TRBJ1-1; no reliable D call. Trimming took 6 bases from V and 1 from J, leaving 24 bases between them. CDR1 and CDR2 from the germline V gene are KGHSH and LQKENI. The CDR3 has 18 residues. The DNA of the CDR3 is TGTGCCAGCTCGCCCCTGAGTTGGGGTTCATTAGGGAACACTGAAGCTTTCTTT. Translating it yields CASSPLSWGSLGNTEAFF.

This clone was found once. The CDR3 protein is CASSSDRGRGRRNEQFF. The CDR3 nucleotides are TGTGCCAGCAGCTCCGACAGAGGCCGGGGAAGGCGGAATGAGCAGTTCTTC. The chain has TRBV7-6 and TRBJ2-1, with D perhaps given as TRBD1 or TRBD2 (5 bases each). The germline gives CDR1 SGHVS, CDR2 FNYEAQ. Trimming stripped 4 bases from V and 7 bases from J, with 23 bases between. The CDR3 is made up of 17 amino acids.

The rearrangement uses TRBV30 and TRBJ2-1, with 7 nucleotides matching TRBD2. This CDR3 comprises 14 residues. Germline lookup yields CDR1 GTSNPN and CDR2 SVGIG (reference sequence). Losses at the gene ends were 6 bases for V and 5 bases for J; bases not matched to a gene: 10. In nucleotides, the CDR3 is TGTGCCTGCAAACTAGCGCAGGCCCACAATGAGCAGTTCTTC. Amino acids: CACKLAQAHNEQFF.

The CDR3 spells CASSYPGRTLNTEAFF. The DNA for the CDR3 is TGTGCCAGCAGCTATCCTGGACGGACTTTGAACACTGAAGCTTTCTTT. The chain has TRBV11-3 and TRBJ1-1, with D uncertain. The CDR3 covers 16 residues. Between the trimmed V and J ends, which lost 4 bases and 0 bases, there was a span of 15 bases. Per germline, CDR1 SGHNT and CDR2 YENEEA.

This clone was seen more than once but under ten times. The chain links TRBV6-8 to TRBJ2-5; perhaps TRBD2 as D (6 bases). Germline V gives CDR1 MNHGY, CDR2 SAAAGT. V lost 6 bases and J lost 4, with 15 bases in between. This CDR3 region has 14 residues. The CDR3 reads CASRLEAGRETQYF. The CDR3 DNA sequence: TGTGCCAGCAGATTGGAGGCGGGGAGAGAGACCCAGTACTTC.

This sequence joins TRBV1 and TRBJ2-7; TRBD1, the table's D call, was not compared with the DNA. TRBV1 is designated a pseudogene. The CDR3 is made up of 17 amino acids. The CDR3 DNA reads as TGCACCAGCAGCCCCCGAAGGGGAATAGTAAGCTCCTACGAGCAGTACTTC. As protein: CTSSPRRGIVSSYEQYF.

J is TRBJ1-2 and V is TRBV11-3, with 7 positions matching TRBD1. V lost 4 bases, J lost 4 bases, and 9 bases stayed unmatched. CDR1 and CDR2 from the germline V gene are SGHNT and YENEEA. This CDR3 region has 15 residues. The CDR3 here is CASSSTVGTVYGYTF. The CDR3 DNA follows: TGTGCCAGCAGCTCCACCGTCGGGACAGTCTATGGCTACACCTTC. Combining the CDR3 with reference TRBV11-3 and TRBJ1-2 gives the whole variable domain EAGVVQSPRYKIIEKKQPVAFWCNPISGHNTLYWYLQNLGQGPELLIRYENEEAVDDSQLPKDRFSAERLKGVDSTLKIQPAELGDSAVYLCASSSTVGTVYGYTFGSGTRLTVV.

The CDR3 sequence is CASSLDGTGAEKLFF. The CDR3 DNA is TGTGCCAGCAGTTTAGACGGGACAGGGGCCGAAAAACTGTTTTTT. The chain has TRBV28 and TRBJ1-4; 10 nucleotides match TRBD1. V trimming: 2 bases; J trimming: 8 bases; junction bases outside the gene matches: 5. The CDR3 has 15 residues. Germline CDR1 reads MDHEN; CDR2 reads SYDVKM.